The 21 T cell receptor beta chains given below trace back to one sample, sequenced in a study of monozygotic twins with cystic fibrosis. Sequencing was performed with immunoSEQ multiplex PCR; in TCRdb, only in-frame clones are kept and a portion is missing. Among tens of thousands of clones listed, approximately 72% were seen once. Sequences were obtained from blood. These receptor sequences come from a girl between 10 and 17 years old with cystic fibrosis.

The V gene is TRBV11-2, the J gene TRBJ2-3, with TRBD2 as a possible D gene (6 bases). The ends were cut back, 2 bases at V and 2 bases at J, with 11 bases in the middle. The CDR3 contains 15 residues. Germline V gene sequence: CDR1 SGHAT, CDR2 FQNNGV. The DNA of the CDR3 is TGTGCCAGCAGCTTATATGGGGGACTCACAGATACGCAGTATTTT. This codes for CASSLYGGLTDTQYF. The whole variable domain, filled in from reference TRBV11-2 and TRBJ2-3, reads EAGVAQSPRYKIIEKRQSVAFWCNPISGHATLYWYQQILGQGPKLLIQFQNNGVVDDSQLPKDRFSAERLKGVDSTLKIQPAKLEDSAVYLCASSLYGGLTDTQYFGPGTRLTVL.

V usage is TRBV6-6 and J usage is TRBJ2-4; D is ambiguous. Deletions cut 6 bases from V and 8 bases from J, with 14 bases between. The CDR3 runs 13 residues. Germline V CDR1 and CDR2: MNHNY, SVGAGI (reference sequence). CDR3 coding DNA: TGTGCCAGCAGCCTAACCAAGCATGACATTCAGTACTTC. Translated, it gives CASSLTKHDIQYF.

The rearrangement uses TRBV7-9 and TRBJ2-7, with D unresolved. V dropped 1 base and J dropped 7 bases, with 14 bases sitting between them. CDR1 and CDR2 (germline): SEHNR, FQNEAQ (reference sequence). The CDR3 has 14 amino acids. This CDR3 reads CASSLETPLREQYF. CDR3 DNA sequence: TGTGCCAGCAGCTTAGAGACACCACTACGGGAGCAGTACTTC.

The chain has TRBV28 and TRBJ2-2; maybe TRBD2 (5 bases). CDR3 length: 14 residues. CDR1 and CDR2 from the germline V gene are MDHEN and SYDVKM. Between the trimmed V and J ends, which lost 5 bases and 6 bases, there was a span of 13 bases. The CDR3: CASSRATRAGELFF. For the CDR3, the DNA is TGTGCCAGCAGTCGAGCTACTAGGGCCGGGGAGCTGTTTTTT.

The sample holds a few counts of this clone. V gene TRBV19 combines with J gene TRBJ2-7, with D uncertain. CDR3 length: 12 amino acids. Between the trimmed V and J ends, which lost 3 bases and 6 bases, there was a span of 9 bases. Germline V gives CDR1 LNHDA, CDR2 SQIVND (reference sequence). The CDR3 nucleotides read TGTGCCAGTAGTATCGGATTTAGCGAGCAGTACGTC. As protein: CASSIGFSEQYV.

The chain recombines TRBV7-2 with TRBJ2-2; D call uncertain. Germline V gene lookup returns CDR1 SGHTA and CDR2 FQGNSA. The CDR3 consists of 14 residues. The V end lost 2 bases, the J end lost 2 bases, and 6 bases lay between the germline ends. The CDR3 DNA follows: TGTGCCAGCAGCTTATCCACCAACACCGGGGAGCTGTTTTTT. Translation gives CASSLSTNTGELFF.

The chain uses TRBV5-4 and TRBJ1-1; no reliable D call. Germline V gene lookup returns CDR1 SGHNT and CDR2 YYREEE (reference sequence). There are 13 residues in the CDR3. The V and J ends lost 4 bases and 7 bases respectively, with 14 bases between them. In DNA form, the CDR3 reads TGTGCCAGCAGCAGTAATTCGGAAATTGAAGCTTTCTTT. This gives the protein CASSSNSEIEAFF.

This chain joins TRBV6-5 and TRBJ2-3; D gene ambiguous. Trimming cost V 0 bases and J 4 bases, with 8 bases left between them. CDR3 size: 14 residues. CDR1 and CDR2 (germline): MNHEY, SVGAGI. DNA for the CDR3: TGTGCCAGCAGTTACTCGAGGTGGTCAGATACGCAGTATTTT. Translation gives CASSYSRWSDTQYF.

V and J are TRBV7-9 and TRBJ1-2; a possible D gene is TRBD1 (5 bases). Looked up from germline, CDR1 is SEHNR and CDR2 is FQNEAQ (reference sequence). The CDR3 length is 16 residues. Between the trimmed V and J ends, which lost 5 bases and 8 bases, there was a span of 24 bases. The CDR3 DNA reads as TGTGCCAGCAGCCTGCCCATAATCTCCGGGACTCAAGGCTACACCTTC. Protein product: CASSLPIISGTQGYTF. The variable domain in full, completed from reference TRBV7-9 and TRBJ1-2, reads DTGVSQNPRHKITKRGQNVTFRCDPISEHNRLYWYRQTLGQGPEFLTYFQNEAQLEKSRLLSDRFSAERPKGSFSTLEIQRTEQGDSAMYLCASSLPIISGTQGYTFGSGTRLTVV.

This clone was seen once. The chain has TRBV7-2 and TRBJ2-2; 10 bases are a match to TRBD2. V lost 5 bases, J lost 2 bases, and 5 bases stayed unmatched. The germline CDR1 and CDR2 sequences are SGHTA and FQGNSA. The CDR3 loop spans 16 amino acids. CDR3 nucleotide sequence: TGTGCCAGCAGCACCACTAGCGGGGCTAACACCGGGGAGCTGTTTTTT. Amino acid sequence: CASSTTSGANTGELFF.

The rearrangement uses TRBV30 and TRBJ2-1, with 7 bases fitting TRBD1. Per the germline V gene, CDR1 is GTSNPN and CDR2 is SVGIG (reference sequence). The CDR3 spans 15 residues. V lost 0 bases to trimming and J lost 4 bases; unmatched junction nucleotides: 6. DNA of the CDR3: TGTGCCTGGAGTGTAAGGGGGCCTCTTTACAATGAGCAGTTCTTC. Protein: CAWSVRGPLYNEQFF.

There are a few counts of this clone. This chain joins TRBV15 and TRBJ2-2, with 11 nucleotides matching TRBD2. This CDR3 is built from 17 residues. The trim removed 5 bases at V and 4 bases at J, leaving 9 bases unmatched. Germline CDR1 reads LNHNV; CDR2 reads YYDKDF (reference sequence). CDR3 sequence: CATSPGLAGGGTGELFF. Here the CDR3 DNA reads TGTGCCACCAGCCCGGGGCTAGCGGGAGGAGGCACCGGGGAGCTGTTTTTT.

The rearrangement joins TRBV7-2 to TRBJ2-7, with TRBD2 matching over 14 bases. The ends lost 2 bases at V and 2 bases at J; junction bases unmatched: 8. This CDR3 contains 18 residues. In germline, CDR1 is SGHTA, CDR2 FQGNSA. The CDR3 DNA reads as TGTGCCAGCAGCTTACAGGGAAGGGGACTAGCGGGGGCCTACGAGCAGTACTTC. Translation gives CASSLQGRGLAGAYEQYF.

The chain is built from TRBV6-5 and TRBJ1-2; D remains unclear. The germline V gene has CDR1 MNHEY and CDR2 SVGAGI. The CDR3 is 13 amino acids. The V end was cut by 2 bases, the J end by 8 bases, with 12 bases between. The CDR3 reads CASSYESAVGYTF. DNA of the CDR3: TGTGCCAGCAGTTACGAGTCGGCCGTGGGCTACACCTTC.

This chain connects TRBV27 to TRBJ2-1; 8 bases match TRBD1. Germline CDR1 is MNHEY and CDR2 is SMNVEV (reference sequence). The CDR3 spans 15 residues. The trim removed 5 bases at V and 4 bases at J, leaving 7 bases unmatched. CDR3 nucleotide sequence: TGTGCCAGCAGTCTCGACAGGGGACCATACAATGAGCAGTTCTTC. It specifies CASSLDRGPYNEQFF.

The genes are TRBV19 and TRBJ2-1; the D gene could be TRBD1 or TRBD2 (6 bases each). CDR3 length: 14 residues. CDR1 and CDR2 from the germline V gene are LNHDA and SQIVND (reference sequence). V shed 0 bases and J shed 9 bases, with 12 bases lying between them. The CDR3 coding sequence is TGTGCCAGTAGTATAGACCAACAGGGAGGTGAGCAGTTCTTC. This translates into CASSIDQQGGEQFF.

In nucleotides, the CDR3 is TGTGCCAGCAGTCAAACCAGGACAGCGCTGGATGTTAATCAGCCCCAGCATTTT. Its translation is CASSQTRTALDVNQPQHF. The chain joins TRBV5-8 to TRBJ1-5, with D possibly TRBD1 on 6 matching bases. This CDR3 contains 18 residues. Looked up from germline, CDR1 is SGHTS and CDR2 is YDEGEE. Deletions cut 5 bases from V and 4 bases from J, with 25 bases between.

The chain uses TRBV9 and TRBJ2-3; 10 nucleotides match TRBD2. With V trimmed by 3 bases and J by 3 bases, 13 bases remained unmatched. Germline-derived CDR1 and CDR2 are SGDLS and YYNGEE. This CDR3 has 18 residues. Here the CDR3 reads CASSGQREGRVLTDTQYF. The DNA of the CDR3 is TGTGCCAGCAGCGGACAGCGGGAGGGCCGGGTTTTAACAGATACGCAGTATTTT.

The chain joins TRBV7-2 to TRBJ2-1; D gene uncertain. Trimming shortened V by 5 bases and J by 15 bases, and 20 bases separated the two germline ends. CDR3 length equals 13 residues. CDR1 SGHTA and CDR2 FQGNSA come from the germline V gene. The CDR3 region is CASSPRLLGRWFF. The CDR3 DNA sequence: TGTGCCAGCAGCCCAAGGCTGCTAGGACGCTGGTTCTTC.

This chain connects TRBV11-2 to TRBJ1-4; D gene ambiguous. Germline-derived CDR1 and CDR2 are SGHAT and FQNNGV. This CDR3 contains 13 residues. V lost 5 bases and J 11 bases, leaving 15 bases between the germline ends. This CDR3 is CASSPPGSEKLFF. CDR3 coding DNA: TGTGCCAGCAGCCCACCCGGGAGTGAGAAACTGTTTTTT.

The V gene is TRBV12-5, the J gene TRBJ2-1; 14 nucleotides align to TRBD2. There are 16 residues in the CDR3. V lost 6 bases to trimming and J lost 5 bases; unmatched junction nucleotides: 6. Germline V gene data show CDR1 as LGHNT and CDR2 as FRNRAP. CDR3 protein: CASGSGLAGANNEQFF. CDR3 coding DNA: TGTGCTAGTGGCTCGGGACTAGCGGGAGCGAACAATGAGCAGTTCTTC.